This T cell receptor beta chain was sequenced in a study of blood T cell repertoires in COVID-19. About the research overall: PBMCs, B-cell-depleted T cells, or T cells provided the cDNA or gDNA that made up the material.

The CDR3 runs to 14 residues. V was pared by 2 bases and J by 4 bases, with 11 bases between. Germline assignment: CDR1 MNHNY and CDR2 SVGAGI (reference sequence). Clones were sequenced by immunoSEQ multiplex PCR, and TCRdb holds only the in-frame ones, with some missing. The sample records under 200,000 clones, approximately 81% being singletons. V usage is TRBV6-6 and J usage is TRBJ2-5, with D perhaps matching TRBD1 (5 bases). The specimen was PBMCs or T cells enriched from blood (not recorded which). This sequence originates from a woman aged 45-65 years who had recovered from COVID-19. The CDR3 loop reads CASSYRGAGETQYF. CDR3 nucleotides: TGTGCCAGCAGTTACAGGGGCGCAGGAGAGACCCAGTACTTC.